This record concerns one T cell receptor beta chain sequence. The sample is drawn from a study of T cell changes during pregnancy in multiple sclerosis. Libraries were prepared by immunoSEQ multiplex PCR; TCRdb keeps only in-frame clonotypes and omits some of them. This sample has around 62,000 clones; 90% occur once, and the top ten carry more than 2%. The germline CDR1 and CDR2 sequences are SGHDT and YYEEEE. The CDR3 length is 18 residues. V dropped 3 bases and J dropped 0 bases, with 16 bases sitting between them. The V call is TRBV5-6, the J call TRBJ2-6; weak D call: TRBD2 (6 bases). The specimen was peripheral blood, collected in the second trimester of pregnancy. This sequence was found in a female donor in good health, enrolled as a control in a pregnancy study. In nucleotides, the CDR3 is TGTGCCAGCAGCTGGACTAACAGGTTGATCTCTGGGGCCAACGTCCTGACTTTC. Translated, it gives CASSWTNRLISGANVLTF. Complete variable domain (other parts from reference TRBV5-6 and TRBJ2-6): DAGVTQSPTHLIKTRGQQVTLRCSPKSGHDTVSWYQQALGQGPQFIFQYYEEEERQRGNFPDRFSGHQFPNYSSELNVNALLLGDSALYLCASSWTNRLISGANVLTFGAGSRLTVL.